Following are 25 T cell receptor beta chains from one sample sequenced in a study of T cells in Graves' hyperthyroidism and ophthalmopathy. It was RNA transcripts that yielded the amplified TCR beta CDR3 regions. TCR CDR3 underwent first-round RT-PCR with the HTBI primer set. TCRdb fed the multiplex PCR reads into MiXCR, producing one record per CDR3 protein. The profile covers under 350,000 distinct CDR3 sequences, with roughly 13% appearing a single time and 30% to 35% taken by the ten largest. The source material was blood. The receptors derive from a woman between 35 and 50 years old with Graves' ophthalmopathy.

This clonotype appeared many times. J is TRBJ2-3 and V is TRBV20-1; D unresolved. V lost 3 bases and J lost 2, with 9 bases in between. Germline-derived CDR1 and CDR2 are DFQATT and SNEGSKA (reference sequence). The CDR3 extends over 13 amino acids. CDR3 in amino acids: CSASWQNTDTQYF. The CDR3 DNA sequence: TGCAGTGCTAGTTGGCAGAACACAGATACGCAGTATTTT.

This clonotype was counted only a few times. This chain uses TRBV7-9 with TRBJ1-5, with a possible D match to TRBD1 (6 bases). CDR1 is SEHNR, CDR2 FQNEAQ, per germline (reference sequence). V lost 6 bases to trimming and J lost 5 bases, with 14 bases between them. CDR3 length equals 14 residues. This CDR3 is CASSLDWGHQPQHF. CDR3 coding DNA: TGTGCCAGCAGTCTTGACTGGGGGCATCAGCCCCAGCATTTT.

Details on this clonotype: At one of its ends the junction is not consistent with the germline gene, which may arise from a read error. V gene TRBV6-1 combines with J gene TRBJ1-6; weak D call: TRBD1 (5 bases). This CDR3 contains 16 residues. Germline CDR1 MNHNS, CDR2 SASEGT. CDR3 residues: CASRGRTGTINTPLHF. As DNA, the CDR3 is TGTGCCAGCAGGGGAAGAACCGGGACGATTAATACACCCCTCCACTTT.

This clonotype was recorded many times. The genes are TRBV6-1 and TRBJ1-4; D call uncertain. The CDR3 sequence is 15 residues long. V was pared by 8 bases and J by 4 bases, with 17 bases between. The germline CDR1 and CDR2 sequences are MNHNS and SASEGT. In DNA form, the CDR3 reads TGTGCCAGCCGGCTCCAGGACGGAGATAATGAAAAACTGTTTTTT. Its protein product is CASRLQDGDNEKLFF.

The J gene is TRBJ1-1, the V gene TRBV16; the D is unclear. Deletions cut 0 bases from V and 1 base from J, with 6 bases between. Germline V gene sequence: CDR1 KGHSY, CDR2 FQNENV. The CDR3 has 14 residues. For the CDR3, the DNA is TGTGCCAGCAGCCAATCTACGGCGAACACTGAAGCTTTCTTT. As protein: CASSQSTANTEAFF. The variable domain in full, completed from reference TRBV16 and TRBJ1-1, reads GEEVAQTPKHLVRGEGQKAKLYCAPIKGHSYVFWYQQVLKNEFKFLISFQNENVFDETGMPKERFSAKCLPNSPCSLEIQATKLEDSAVYFCASSQSTANTEAFFGQGTRLTVV.

The table lists this clonotype with a few counts. This rearrangement joins TRBV7-9 to TRBJ2-1, with D tentatively TRBD2 (5 bases). The germline V gene has CDR1 SEHNR and CDR2 FQNEAQ (reference sequence). V was trimmed by 5 bases and J by 5 bases, leaving 16 bases between them. This CDR3 is 15 amino acids long. For the CDR3, the DNA is TGTGCCAGCAGCCAGATAGCAGCGGAGGACAATGAGCAGTTCTTC. This codes for CASSQIAAEDNEQFF. Using reference TRBV7-9 and TRBJ2-1 for the parts outside the CDR3, the full variable domain is DTGVSQNPRHKITKRGQNVTFRCDPISEHNRLYWYRQTLGQGPEFLTYFQNEAQLEKSRLLSDRFSAERPKGSFSTLEIQRTEQGDSAMYLCASSQIAAEDNEQFFGPGTRLTVL.

This clonotype was observed at least ten times. The rearrangement joins TRBV6-1 to TRBJ1-5; D is undetermined. Germline loops: CDR1 MNHNS, CDR2 SASEGT. The CDR3 contains 14 residues. Trimming pared 2 bases from V and 5 bases from J, leaving 10 bases between. CDR3: CASSEMAGYQPQHF. The CDR3 DNA follows: TGTGCCAGCAGTGAAATGGCAGGATATCAGCCCCAGCATTTT.

In regard to this clonotype: It may be a read error: a sequence one base away is much more abundant. The chain couples TRBV12-3 or TRBV12-4 to TRBJ2-1, with no clear D. The CDR3 length is 13 residues. The CDR3 sequence is CARSFDPYNEQFF. The CDR3 region has the DNA TGTGCCCGCAGTTTCGATCCCTATAATGAGCAGTTCTTC.

The chain is built from TRBV6-2 or TRBV6-3 and TRBJ2-2; no firm D call. The CDR3 extends over 13 amino acids. Trimming pared 10 bases from V and 0 bases from J, leaving 9 bases between. The germline V gene encodes CDR1 MNHEY and CDR2 SVGEGT. CDR3 in amino acids: CATHGPNTGELFF. The CDR3 DNA is TGTGCCACCCACGGGCCGAACACCGGGGAGCTGTTTTTT.

There are many counts of this clonotype. V gene TRBV6-2 or TRBV6-3 combines with J gene TRBJ2-7; unclear D gene. The CDR3 totals 12 residues. Per the germline V gene, CDR1 is MNHEY and CDR2 is SVGEGT. The V end lost 6 bases, the J end lost 3 bases, and 9 bases lay between the germline ends. CDR3 in amino acids: CASRLGNYEQYF. CDR3 nucleotides: TGTGCCAGCAGGTTGGGGAACTACGAGCAGTACTTC.

This clonotype has at least ten counts. The V call is TRBV12-3 or TRBV12-4, the J call TRBJ1-1; D is undetermined. The V end was cut by 6 bases, the J end by 1 base, with 15 bases between. The CDR3 is 15 amino acids. The CDR3 loop reads CASSPQLPQNTEAFF. CDR3 bases: TGTGCCAGCAGCCCACAGCTCCCTCAGAACACTGAAGCTTTCTTT.

This rearrangement joins TRBV4-1 to TRBJ1-1; weak D call: TRBD1 (5 bases). CDR3 length equals 14 residues. V was pared by 4 bases and J by 4 bases, with 13 bases between. The germline V gene has CDR1 MGHRA and CDR2 YSYEKL. The CDR3 spells CASSRGEGPTEAFF. In nucleotides, the CDR3 is TGCGCCAGCAGCCGGGGGGAGGGACCCACTGAAGCTTTCTTT.

With regard to this clonotype: A read error may account for a junction end that differs from germline. The V call is TRBV7-9, the J call TRBJ2-2, with D perhaps TRBD1 or TRBD2 (5 bases each). This CDR3 contains 16 residues. The germline V gene has CDR1 SEHNR and CDR2 FQNEAQ (reference sequence). The CDR3 DNA follows: TGTGCCAGCAGCTTAGCTATCAGGGAGAACACCGGGAAGCTGTTTTTT. Its protein product is CASSLAIRENTGKLFF.

The chain has TRBV5-4 and TRBJ1-2; no clear D. Trimming pared 4 bases from V and 4 bases from J, leaving 23 bases between. CDR3 length: 17 amino acids. From germline, CDR1 is SGHNT and CDR2 YYREEE (reference sequence). This CDR3 reads CASSLQRADQPSYGYTF. CDR3 DNA: TGTGCCAGCAGCCTTCAAAGAGCCGACCAGCCGTCCTATGGCTACACCTTC.

The chain has TRBV19 and TRBJ1-3; D ambiguous. Germline-derived CDR1 and CDR2 are LNHDA and SQIVND (reference sequence). The ends were cut back, 6 bases at V and 4 bases at J, with 13 bases in the middle. This CDR3 has 14 residues. The CDR3 region is CASSRTGEGNTIYF. CDR3 bases: TGTGCCAGTAGCCGGACTGGAGAGGGAAACACCATATATTTT.

This clonotype was seen many times. J is TRBJ2-7 and V is TRBV28; 12 bases are shared with TRBD2. In germline, CDR1 is MDHEN, CDR2 SYDVKM. V was pared by 7 bases and J by 6 bases, with 7 bases of the junction left unmatched. The CDR3 has 14 amino acids. The CDR3 loop reads CASTPGTSGLEQYF. CDR3 DNA sequence: TGTGCCAGCACCCCCGGGACTAGCGGGCTCGAGCAGTACTTC. Full variable domain (missing parts from reference TRBV28 and TRBJ2-7): DVKVTQSSRYLVKRTGEKVFLECVQDMDHENMFWYRQDPGLGLRLIYFSYDVKMKEKGDIPEGYSVSREKKERFSLILESASTNQTSMYLCASTPGTSGLEQYFGPGTRLTVT.

This clonotype came up many times. The chain has TRBV10-3 and TRBJ1-5; a weak D match, TRBD1 (5 bases). V was cut by 4 bases and J by 1 base, with 5 bases left in between. CDR3 length equals 13 residues. The germline gives CDR1 ENHRY, CDR2 SYGVKD. This chain's CDR3 is CAISAGSNQPQHF. CDR3 in DNA: TGTGCCATCAGTGCAGGGAGCAATCAGCCCCAGCATTTT.

Regarding this clonotype: A read error may account for a junction end that differs from germline. The chain links TRBV7-9 to TRBJ1-5; 12 bases map to TRBD1. Germline V gene lookup returns CDR1 SEHNR and CDR2 FQNEAQ (reference sequence). CDR3 size: 19 residues. The CDR3 nucleotides are TGTGCCAGCAACTTAGCAGGGGACAGGGGGCCCTATAGCAATCAGCCCCAGCATTTT. It translates to CASNLAGDRGPYSNQPQHF.

At least ten counts were recorded for this clonotype. The chain uses TRBV27 and TRBJ2-3; 7 bases match TRBD2. The V segment lost 3 bases and the J segment 2 bases; nucleotides outside the gene matches: 5. In germline, CDR1 is MNHEY, CDR2 SMNVEV (reference sequence). This CDR3 has 15 amino acids. CDR3 DNA sequence: TGTGCCAGCAGTTTCCAGCTAGCGGTCACAGATACGCAGTATTTT. Translation: CASSFQLAVTDTQYF.

This clonotype has just a few counts. The gene calls are TRBV20-1 and TRBJ1-2; D is perhaps TRBD1 (5 bases). The CDR3 is 15 amino acids. The germline V and J ends were trimmed by 3 bases and 8 bases, with 22 bases remaining between them. Germline CDR1 DFQATT, CDR2 SNEGSKA (reference sequence). The DNA of the CDR3 is TGCAGTGCTAGCATCTGGGAAACGGGCAGGGAGGGCTACACCTTC. Amino acid sequence: CSASIWETGREGYTF.

This sequence joins TRBV20-1 and TRBJ2-2; the match to TRBD1 covers 8 bases. This CDR3 comprises 19 residues. Germline CDR1 and CDR2: DFQATT and SNEGSKA (reference sequence). With V trimmed by 0 bases and J by 0 bases, 12 bases remained unmatched. The CDR3 spells CSARDLRQGTSSNTGELFF. CDR3 DNA sequence: TGCAGTGCTAGAGATCTGAGACAGGGGACGTCTTCGAACACCGGGGAGCTGTTTTTT.

This clonotype has more than one count but fewer than ten. The V gene is TRBV19, the J gene TRBJ1-1; possibly TRBD1 for D (5 bases). V was cut by 0 bases and J by 2 bases, with 13 bases left in between. There are 16 residues in the CDR3. Germline values: CDR1 LNHDA, CDR2 SQIVND (reference sequence). The CDR3 nucleotides are TGTGCCAGTAGTATAGAGGGGGTCAGAATCAACACTGAAGCTTTCTTT. It is translated as CASSIEGVRINTEAFF.

In its sample, this clonotype was seen many times. This rearrangement joins TRBV12-3 or TRBV12-4 to TRBJ2-6; D not certain. The CDR3 is 15 amino acids. Trimming shortened V by 6 bases and J by 0 bases, and 9 bases separated the two germline ends. This CDR3 reads CASSRAISGANVLTF. CDR3 coding DNA: TGTGCCAGCAGCCGCGCCATCTCTGGGGCCAACGTCCTGACTTTC.

This chain connects TRBV6-5 to TRBJ2-2; 9 nucleotides match TRBD2. This CDR3 region has 14 residues. The germline gives CDR1 MNHEY, CDR2 SVGAGI. The trim removed 4 bases at V and 9 bases at J, leaving 6 bases unmatched. CDR3 loop: CASSSGSGSRELFF. The CDR3 nucleotides read TGTGCCAGCAGTTCAGGTAGCGGGAGTCGGGAGCTGTTTTTT.

The V gene is TRBV19, the J gene TRBJ1-5; D is possibly TRBD1 (6 bases). Trimming removed 5 bases at V and 6 bases at J, with 23 bases between. Per the germline V gene, CDR1 is LNHDA and CDR2 is SQIVND (reference sequence). CDR3 length: 17 amino acids. This chain's CDR3 is CASSFFGRSGAGQPQHF. The DNA of the CDR3 is TGTGCCAGTAGTTTTTTTGGGAGGTCAGGGGCTGGTCAGCCCCAGCATTTT.